The T cell receptor (beta chain) under discussion was sequenced for a study of shared clonotypes between healthy human individuals. General study points: Generally, naive subsets came out with larger estimated richness than memory subsets.

Worth noting for this clone: No antigen is known for it.

Genomic DNA from each subset was divided evenly over several immunoSEQ plates. Generated by immunoSEQ multiplex PCR, the TCRdb table keeps only in-frame clones and is missing some. Altogether about 2.1 million clones are present, 85% to 95% being singletons, with the ten largest covering around 1.7%. V lost 9 bases to trimming and J lost 5 bases, with 17 bases between them. The germline gives CDR1 LNHDA, CDR2 SQIVND (reference sequence). The CDR3 length is 14 residues. CD45RO-negative cells were positively selected for CCR7, leaving out terminally differentiated effector memory CD45RA+ cells. The chain is built from TRBV19 and TRBJ1-5; D call uncertain. The material sequenced was naive CD8+ T cells from PBMCs. The sequence was collected from a man in his late teens or twenties in good health. Some clones in this sample may be carry-over from other donors' samples. CDR3: CASHRSLGYQPQHF. DNA of the CDR3: TGTGCCAGCCACCGATCCCTCGGATATCAGCCCCAGCATTTT.